Sequencing of this TCR beta chain was carried out in a study of vaccination effects on CD4 cells after COVID-19. Regarding the study as a whole: The study dataset contains few convalescent patients and includes no early post-infection timepoints.

The protocol was immunoSEQ multiplex PCR, while the TCRdb copy is restricted to in-frame clones and leaves out a portion. The sample shows around 30,000 clones, roughly 71% of them seen only once. Before sequencing, viral peptide pools were used by the ViraFEST assay to expand antigen-specific CD4+ T cells. The authors isolated CD4+ T cells after ten to eleven days of culture. By PCR, the person was confirmed to have had SARS-CoV-2 infection between March and December 2020. IL-2 at about 10 IU/ml and peptides at about 10 ug/ml were added to cultured PBMC, more than 1.5 million per well. Half of the medium was exchanged for IL-2 medium on both days 3 and 7. Turning to this clone: Its antigen is still unknown.

Sequenced here: CD4+ T cells from PBMCs cultured with SARS-CoV-2 spike peptides, sampled before COVID-19 vaccination. This receptor was taken from a human donor who had a prior SARS-CoV-2 infection.

As DNA, the CDR3 is TGTGCCAGCAGCTTACTTCGGACTAGCGTCAACGAGCAGTACTTC. This encodes CASSLLRTSVNEQYF. V usage is TRBV7-2 and J usage is TRBJ2-7; the match to TRBD2 covers 9 bases. CDR3 length equals 15 residues. After removal of 2 bases from V and 5 bases from J, the junction contained 7 bases not matched to a gene. In germline, CDR1 is SGHTA, CDR2 FQGNSA.